The clone carrying this T cell receptor (beta chain) occurred a few times. Its antigen is not identified. This sample is drawn from a study of shared clonotypes between healthy human individuals. Per the original data handling: Sequence data from immunoSEQ were junction-only and lacked quality scores; consequently, filtering differed. Measured with immunoSEQ multiplex PCR; TCRdb has only the in-frame clones, and not every one. That table supplies the V and J calls and clone size; D and trimming were determined from the DNA. In the table there are nearly 1 million clones, more than 75% of which are singletons. General observations from the study: The study sampled only blood, and tissue repertoires likely differ.

Those who donated, Caucasian adults without exception, all lived in Nashville, Tennessee. The CD4+ fraction was divided into a CD45RA+ naive subset and a CD45RA-negative memory subset. The CDR3 spans 14 residues. Sequenced input: memory CD4+ T cells sorted from blood. Subset indicated: CD45RA-negative fraction. The origin of this receptor is a man between 18 and 29 years old in good health. The V gene is TRBV21-1, the J gene TRBJ1-4. TRBV21-1 is listed as a pseudogene. This chain's CDR3 is CASKERWAQEKLFF. As DNA, the CDR3 is TGTGCCAGCAAAGAGCGCTGGGCCCAAGAAAAACTGTTTTTT.